This T cell receptor (beta chain) was obtained from a study of shared clonotypes between healthy human individuals. This CDR3 contains 11 residues. Between the trimmed V and J ends, which lost 2 bases and 6 bases, there was a span of 5 bases. Germline assignment: CDR1 ENHRY and CDR2 SYGVKD. TCRdb's copy holds only in-frame clones and misses some; the assay was immunoSEQ multiplex PCR. The sample has some 680,000 clones, roughly 73% seen once. The sequencing sample was made of memory CD4+ T cells sorted from blood. The sample's subset: CD45RA-negative fraction. The source is a woman younger than 45 in good health. The chain uses TRBV10-3 and TRBJ2-7; D is perhaps TRBD2 (5 bases). For the CDR3, the DNA is TGTGCCATCAGTGAGGGGAGCGAGCAGTACTTC. It translates to CAISEGSEQYF.